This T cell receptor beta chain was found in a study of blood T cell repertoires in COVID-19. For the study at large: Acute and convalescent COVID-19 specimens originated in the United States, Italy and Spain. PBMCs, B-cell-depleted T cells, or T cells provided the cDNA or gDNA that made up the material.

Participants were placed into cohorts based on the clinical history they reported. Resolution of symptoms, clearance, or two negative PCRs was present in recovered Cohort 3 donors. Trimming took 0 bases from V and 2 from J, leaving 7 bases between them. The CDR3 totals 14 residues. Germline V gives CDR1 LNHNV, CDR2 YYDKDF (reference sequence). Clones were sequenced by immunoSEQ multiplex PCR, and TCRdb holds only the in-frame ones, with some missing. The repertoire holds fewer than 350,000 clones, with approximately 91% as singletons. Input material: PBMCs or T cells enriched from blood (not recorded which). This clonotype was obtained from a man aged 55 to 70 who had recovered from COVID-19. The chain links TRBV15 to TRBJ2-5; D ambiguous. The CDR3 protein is CATSREAGQETQYF. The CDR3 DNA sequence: TGTGCCACCAGCAGAGAGGCAGGTCAAGAGACCCAGTACTTC.